The 2 T cell receptor beta chains reported below all come from one sample, sequenced in a study of Graves' ophthalmopathy and Graves' hyperthyroidism. Amplified material comprised TCR beta CDR3 regions derived from RNA transcripts. Following a first-round RT-PCR that used HTBI primers, a second-round multiplex PCR was carried out. From the multiplex PCR reads, TCRdb called clonotypes with MiXCR, one entry per CDR3 protein. The table has more than 300,000 distinct CDR3 sequences, about 15% seen once. Sequencing was done on a sample of peripheral blood. These receptors were collected from an adult woman with stable Graves' hyperthyroidism.

This sequence joins TRBV29-1 and TRBJ2-5, with D perhaps matching TRBD2 (5 bases). Germline loops: CDR1 SQVTM, CDR2 ANQGSEA. With 6 bases removed from V and 5 bases from J, the gap between germline ends came to 19 bases. This CDR3 is built from 14 residues. The CDR3 DNA is TGCAGCGTGCGGACGGGAAGAGAACAGGAGACCCAGTACTTC. Encoded protein: CSVRTGREQETQYF. Together with reference TRBV29-1 and TRBJ2-5, the CDR3 gives the full variable domain: SAVISQKPSRDICQRGTSLTIQCQVDSQVTMMFWYRQQPGQSLTLIATANQGSEATYESGFVIDKFPISRPNLTFSTLTVSNMSPEDSSIYLCSVRTGREQETQYFGPGTRLLVL.

Many counts were recorded for this clonotype. The chain links TRBV24-1 to TRBJ2-7; 8 nucleotides align to TRBD2. The CDR3 is 16 amino acids. V trimming: 1 base; J trimming: 0 bases; junction bases outside the gene matches: 4. The germline CDR1 and CDR2 sequences are KGHDR and SFDVKD. CDR3: CATSDFHGLASYEQYF. CDR3 nucleotides: TGTGCCACCAGTGATTTCCACGGACTAGCCTCCTACGAGCAGTACTTC.